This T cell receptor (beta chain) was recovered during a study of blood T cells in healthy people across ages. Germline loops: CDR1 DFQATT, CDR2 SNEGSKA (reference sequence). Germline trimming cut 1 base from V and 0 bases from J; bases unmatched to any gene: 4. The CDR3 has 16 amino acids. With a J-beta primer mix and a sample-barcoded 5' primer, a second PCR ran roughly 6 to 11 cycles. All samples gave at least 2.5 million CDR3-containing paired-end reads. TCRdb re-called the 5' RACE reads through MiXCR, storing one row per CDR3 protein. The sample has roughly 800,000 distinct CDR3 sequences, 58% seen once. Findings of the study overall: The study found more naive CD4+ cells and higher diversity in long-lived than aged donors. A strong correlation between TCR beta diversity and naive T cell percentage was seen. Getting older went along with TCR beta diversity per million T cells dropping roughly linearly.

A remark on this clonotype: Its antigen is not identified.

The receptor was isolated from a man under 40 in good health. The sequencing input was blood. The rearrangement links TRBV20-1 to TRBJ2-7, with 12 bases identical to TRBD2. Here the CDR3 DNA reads TGCAGTGCTAGAGTACTAGCGGGGGGCTCCTCCTACGAGCAGTACTTC. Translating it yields CSARVLAGGSSYEQYF.